This TCR beta chain was observed in a study of cytomegalovirus exposure and HLA in healthy donors (dated by TCRdb to about 2017). Concerning the study at large: A later analysis indicated that the 120 validation repertoires were generated on the platform also employed for the approximately 700 repertoires of the first cohort. The study aimed to test whether cataloging public T cell receptors could reveal signatures of past pathogen exposure. A separate validation cohort of about 110 different subjects was used in addition to the roughly 620-subject first cohort. The study combined high-throughput TCR immunosequencing, statistical association of individual TCRs with disease status, and machine learning to predict cytomegalovirus infection status.

Library preparation employed the immunoSEQ multiplex PCR assay. The authors' pipeline ran thus. A statistical classification framework was built to diagnose cytomegalovirus status from the catalog of TCR beta chain sequences. The clones in this table, taken by TCRdb from immuneACCESS, are in-frame only. Not every clone is retained; where verified, under half of the shortfall comes from an unresolved V gene, and the cause of the rest is unknown. That table furnishes V, J and clone size, whereas the DNA furnished D and trimming. This sample lists about 60,000 clones; 90% to 96% were detected once. 0.9% to 1% of the sample rests with the top ten. The donors were included in the validation cohort of 100 to 150 subjects, a group kept apart from the approximately 650-subject first cohort. Taken from cysteine to phenylalanine, the CDR3 has 18 residues. The entry retains the CDR3 DNA only, 54 bases that are in frame from base 1. CDR1 is given as SGHRS and CDR2 as YFSETQ, both from the germline V gene. Trimmed from V: 0 bases; trimmed from J: 7 bases; junction bases lacking a gene match: 13.

In the case of this clone: Its antigen remains unidentified. Base qualities are not provided; no much larger clone lies one nucleotide away.

General findings and caveats noted by the study authors: Across donors, most TCR sequences were observed very rarely, whereas some public TCRs were present in many individuals. The authors suggested that the approach could potentially be generalized to other disease states and immunological phenotypes. Cytomegalovirus status was reported to be diagnosed by the classifier with high specificity and sensitivity in both the original and validation cohorts. Subsequent analysis determined that TCRs grouped into clusters in the first cohort also showed a tendency toward co-occurrence across the 120 or so validation repertoires, and approximately 94% of cluster scores exceeded 0. A total of 164 TCR beta chains were listed by the study as associated with cytomegalovirus. A later analysis lacked HLA typing for the validation cohort, so it scored co-occurrence in that cohort across all 110 or so repertoires. In vitro tests confirmed that a few of the cytomegalovirus-associated TCR beta chains recognize cytomegalovirus antigens.

The sequenced sample was PBMCs. This TCR was recovered from a man aged 18 to 29 in good health and CMV-seronegative. Recombination joined TRBV5-1 with TRBJ2-1; the central 10 bases match TRBD2. The CDR3 reads as follows: CASSLAGPLAGVLNEQFF. DNA sequence: TGCGCCAGCAGCTTGGCCGGACCGCTAGCGGGAGTTTTGAATGAGCAGTTCTTC.